A single sample is the source of the 14 T cell receptor beta chains below, sequenced in a study of blood T cell repertoires in COVID-19. Repertoires were generated with immunoSEQ multiplex PCR, while TCRdb's copy carries only in-frame clones and drops some. The sample lists 200,000 to 250,000 clones; nearly 90% were seen once. The sequencing input was PBMCs or T cells enriched from blood (not recorded which). Receptors originate from a man aged 30 to 39 who had been exposed to COVID-19.

V is TRBV5-1 and J is TRBJ2-3, with 9 nucleotides matching TRBD2. The CDR3 covers 14 residues. Germline trimming cut 6 bases from V and 1 base from J; bases unmatched to any gene: 3. Looked up from germline, CDR1 is SGHRS and CDR2 is YFSETQ. This CDR3 reads CASTAGGGTDTQYF. DNA of the CDR3: TGCGCCAGCACTGCGGGGGGGGGCACAGATACGCAGTATTTT.

The J gene is TRBJ2-2, the V gene TRBV5-5; TRBD1 aligns across 8 bases. V was clipped by 1 base and J by 7 bases; unmatched bases: 6. Germline V CDR1 and CDR2: SGHKS, YYEKEE (reference sequence). The CDR3 totals 15 residues. DNA for the CDR3: TGTGCCAGCAGCTTGTTTGCAGGGGGCATCGGGGAGCTGTTTTTT. This sequence encodes CASSLFAGGIGELFF.

The V gene is TRBV18, the J gene TRBJ1-2, with 8 bases identical to TRBD1. Germline trimming cut 4 bases from V and 2 bases from J; bases unmatched to any gene: 6. Germline CDR1 is KGHSH and CDR2 is LQKENI. The CDR3 runs to 15 residues. The CDR3 sequence: CASSLGRDRNYGYTF. DNA for the CDR3: TGTGCCAGCTCACTTGGAAGGGACAGGAACTATGGCTACACCTTC. The full variable domain, its missing parts supplied by reference TRBV18 and TRBJ1-2, is NAGVMQNPRHLVRRRGQEARLRCSPMKGHSHVYWYRQLPEEGLKFMVYLQKENIIDESGMPKERFSAEFPKEGPSILRIQQVVRGDSAAYFCASSLGRDRNYGYTFGSGTRLTVV.

The V gene is TRBV25-1, the J gene TRBJ2-5, with D possibly TRBD2 on 6 matching bases. V gave up 2 bases and J gave up 8 bases, with 24 bases separating them. Germline CDR1 reads MGHDK; CDR2 reads SYGVNS. The CDR3 is 17 residues long. The CDR3 bases are TGTGCCAGCAGTGAAACCGTAGGGCGGGGTGGGTCTCGAACCCAGTACTTC. This codes for CASSETVGRGGSRTQYF.

V usage is TRBV4-3 and J usage is TRBJ2-3, with TRBD2 as a possible D gene (6 bases). CDR3 length: 15 residues. Germline V gene data show CDR1 as LGHNA and CDR2 as YSLEER. V lost 1 base and J 3 bases, leaving 11 bases between the germline ends. CDR3 DNA sequence: TGCGCCAGCAGCCAAGCGGGGGATGGAACAGATACGCAGTATTTT. Encoded protein: CASSQAGDGTDTQYF.

The chain combines TRBV4-1 with TRBJ2-4, with 8 bases lining up with TRBD1. V lost 0 bases, J lost 3 bases, and 16 bases stayed unmatched. CDR3 length: 20 residues. The germline gives CDR1 MGHRA, CDR2 YSYEKL. This chain's CDR3 is CASSQEGDFRGREGKNIQYF. CDR3 in DNA: TGCGCCAGCAGCCAAGAGGGGGACTTCAGGGGGCGAGAGGGCAAAAACATTCAGTACTTC.

This clone was counted once. The V gene is TRBV5-1, the J gene TRBJ2-1; possibly TRBD1 for D (5 bases). This CDR3 has 15 residues. Germline V CDR1 and CDR2: SGHRS, YFSETQ. V shed 0 bases and J shed 6 bases, with 13 bases lying between them. This CDR3 reads CASSLVVRDSNEQFF. CDR3 nucleotides: TGCGCCAGCAGCTTGGTCGTCAGGGATTCCAATGAGCAGTTCTTC.

The chain carries TRBV7-9 and TRBJ2-1, with 12 bases fitting TRBD1. Trimming removed 4 bases from V and 7 bases from J; junction bases left unmatched: 11. CDR3 length: 17 amino acids. CDR1 is SEHNR, CDR2 FQNEAQ, per germline (reference sequence). CDR3 in DNA: TGTGCCAGCAGCTATACCCCCGGGACAGGGGGCGTGAATGAGCAGTTCTTC. As protein: CASSYTPGTGGVNEQFF.

This sequence joins TRBV3-1 (or the pseudogene TRBV3-2) and TRBJ1-1, with TRBD1 identical over 9 bases. Germline V gene data show CDR1 as LGHDT and CDR2 as YNNKEL (reference sequence). CDR3 size: 15 residues. The trim removed 5 bases at V and 2 bases at J, leaving 6 bases unmatched. CDR3 in amino acids: CASSYRTGANTEAFF. CDR3 nucleotides: TGTGCCAGCAGCTACAGGACAGGGGCTAACACTGAAGCTTTCTTT.

This sequence joins TRBV19 and TRBJ1-1; D perhaps matches TRBD1 (5 bases). This CDR3 has 15 amino acids. Germline V gives CDR1 LNHDA, CDR2 SQIVND (reference sequence). Trimming shortened V by 7 bases and J by 5 bases, and 20 bases separated the two germline ends. CDR3 in DNA: TGTGCCAGTACCCCCAGGACGACAGCCAAAACTGAAGCTTTCTTT. It specifies CASTPRTTAKTEAFF.

V gene TRBV27 combines with J gene TRBJ1-5; D is unresolved. Deletions cut 5 bases from V and 0 bases from J, with 14 bases between. Per the germline V gene, CDR1 is MNHEY and CDR2 is SMNVEV (reference sequence). The CDR3 runs 16 residues. The CDR3 DNA follows: TGTGCCAGCAGTCCTTTTTTCCCGTATAGCAATCAGCCCCAGCATTTT. Translating gives CASSPFFPYSNQPQHF.

The rearrangement uses TRBV5-1 and TRBJ2-1; 10 positions agree with TRBD1. Germline values: CDR1 SGHRS, CDR2 YFSETQ. There are 15 residues in the CDR3. With 3 bases clipped from V and 5 bases from J, the junction kept 5 bases outside the gene matches. The CDR3, as DNA: TGCGCCAGCAGCTGGGGGGACAGGGGAAACAATGAGCAGTTCTTC. Translated, it gives CASSWGDRGNNEQFF.

The V gene is TRBV5-5, the J gene TRBJ1-1; D may be TRBD1 (6 bases). Between the trimmed V and J ends, which lost 0 bases and 10 bases, there was a span of 13 bases. Germline CDR1 reads SGHKS; CDR2 reads YYEKEE (reference sequence). The CDR3 is 13 residues long. CDR3 nucleotides: TGTGCCAGCAGCTTGGCAGGGGTGAAGCCAGCTTTCTTT. It encodes CASSLAGVKPAFF. Full variable domain (rest looked up from reference TRBV5-5 and TRBJ1-1): DAGVTQSPTHLIKTRGQQVTLRCSPISGHKSVSWYQQVLGQGPQFIFQYYEKEERGRGNFPDRFSARQFPNYSSELNVNALLLGDSALYLCASSLAGVKPAFFGQGTRLTVV.

This chain links TRBV4-1 with TRBJ1-5, with D uncertain. This CDR3 is built from 15 residues. The V and J ends lost 1 base and 4 bases respectively, with 11 bases between them. From germline, CDR1 is MGHRA and CDR2 YSYEKL. CDR3 in amino acids: CASSQGTVLNQPQHF. The CDR3 DNA follows: TGCGCCAGCAGCCAAGGCACGGTCCTTAATCAGCCCCAGCATTTT.